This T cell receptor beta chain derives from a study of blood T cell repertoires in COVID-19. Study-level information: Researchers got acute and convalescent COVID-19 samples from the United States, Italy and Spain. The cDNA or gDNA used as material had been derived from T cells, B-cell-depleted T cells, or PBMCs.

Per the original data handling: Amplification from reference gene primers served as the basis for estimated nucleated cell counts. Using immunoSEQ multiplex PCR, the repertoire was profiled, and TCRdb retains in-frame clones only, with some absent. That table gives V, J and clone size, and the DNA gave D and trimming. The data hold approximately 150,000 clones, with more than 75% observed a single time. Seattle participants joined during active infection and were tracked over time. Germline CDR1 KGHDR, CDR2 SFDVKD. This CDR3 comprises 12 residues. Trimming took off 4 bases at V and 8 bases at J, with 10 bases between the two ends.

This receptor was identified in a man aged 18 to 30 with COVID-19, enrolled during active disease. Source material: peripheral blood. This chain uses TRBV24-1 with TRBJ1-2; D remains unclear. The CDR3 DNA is TGTGCCACCAGTGAGGGCGGCGGGGGCTACACCTTC. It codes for CATSEGGGGYTF.